The entry that follows covers one T cell receptor beta chain sequence. Its target is unknown. TCRdb keeps only in-frame clones here, not all; method: immunoSEQ multiplex PCR. The sample yields 200,000 or so clones, around 78% seen once. The data derive from a study of cytomegalovirus exposure and HLA in healthy donors. Study conclusions and caveats: Reportedly, diagnosis of cytomegalovirus status by the classifier showed high specificity and sensitivity. Despite most TCR sequences being rare, some public TCRs occurred in many donors.

The donors were in the roughly 110-subject validation cohort; that cohort was separate from the roughly 730-subject first cohort. V was clipped by 8 bases and J by 1 base, with 10 bases between them. Germline values: CDR1 GTSNPN, CDR2 SVGIG (reference sequence). This CDR3 region has 12 residues. The V gene is TRBV30, the J gene TRBJ2-3; possible D gene TRBD1, 5 bases. Sequencing was performed on PBMCs. The receptor was isolated from a woman in her late teens or twenties in good health and CMV-seronegative. The CDR3 loop reads CAGIQGTDTQYF. The DNA of the CDR3 is TGTGCCGGAATACAGGGCACAGATACGCAGTATTTT.